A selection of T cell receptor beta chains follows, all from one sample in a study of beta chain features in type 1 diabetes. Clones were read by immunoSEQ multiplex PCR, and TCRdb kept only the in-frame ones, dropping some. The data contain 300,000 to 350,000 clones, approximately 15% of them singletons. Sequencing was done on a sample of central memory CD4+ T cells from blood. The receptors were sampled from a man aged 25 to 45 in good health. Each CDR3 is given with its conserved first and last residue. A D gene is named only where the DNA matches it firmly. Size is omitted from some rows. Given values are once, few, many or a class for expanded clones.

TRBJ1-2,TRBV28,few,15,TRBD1,TGTGCCAGCAGTTTATGGGGCCAGGGGGCTGGAGGCTACACCTTC,CASSLWGQGAGGYTF
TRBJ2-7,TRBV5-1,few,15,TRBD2,TGCGCCAGCAGCTTGGGCGGGGGGCCTTCCTACGAGCAGTACTTC,CASSLGGGPSYEQYF
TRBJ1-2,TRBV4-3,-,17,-,TGCGCCAGCAGCCAAGATGGGGGAAGGGCAGGGACTTATGGCTACACCTTC,CASSQDGGRAGTYGYTF
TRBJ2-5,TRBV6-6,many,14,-,TGTGCCAGCAGTTACGGGGGGCCGCAAGAGACCCAGTACTTC,CASSYGGPQETQYF
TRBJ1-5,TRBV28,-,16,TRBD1,TGTGCCAGCATCCTAAACAGGGGGCGGATTTTTCAGCCCCAGCATTTT,CASILNRGRIFQPQHF
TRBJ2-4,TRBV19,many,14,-,TGTGCCAGTAGTACCCGGGACATTGGAAACATTCAGTACTTC,CASSTRDIGNIQYF
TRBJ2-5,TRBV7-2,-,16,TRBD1,TGTGCCAGCAGCTTAGATACAGGGGGCTGGAAAGAGACCCAGTACTTC,CASSLDTGGWKETQYF
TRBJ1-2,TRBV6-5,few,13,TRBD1,TGTGCCAGCAGGCCAGGGGGAGGCTATGGCTACACCTTC,CASRPGGGYGYTF
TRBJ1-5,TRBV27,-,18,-,TGTGCCAGCAGTCCATGGGGGCGACAGGCCCATACCAATCAGCCCCAGCATTTT,CASSPWGRQAHTNQPQHF
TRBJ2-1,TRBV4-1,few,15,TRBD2,TGCGCCAGCAGCCAAGAGCGGGGGGGCAACAATGAGCAGTTCTTC,CASSQERGGNNEQFF
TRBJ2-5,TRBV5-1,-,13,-,TGCGCCAGCACGCTAGGGCCCGGAGAGACCCAGTACTTC,CASTLGPGETQYF
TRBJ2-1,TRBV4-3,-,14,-,TGCGCCAGCAGCCAACAGGGCCGGGACAATGAGCAGTTCTTC,CASSQQGRDNEQFF
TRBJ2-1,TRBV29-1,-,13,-,TGCAGCGTTGAACCAGAGGGAGTATATGAGCAGTTCTTC,CSVEPEGVYEQFF
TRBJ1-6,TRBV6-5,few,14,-,TGTGCCAGCAGTTACGGGCAGGGAGATTCACCCCTCCACTTT,CASSYGQGDSPLHF
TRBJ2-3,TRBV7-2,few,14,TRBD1,TGTGCCAGCAGCGGGGGACAGGGAACAGATACGCAGTATTTT,CASSGGQGTDTQYF
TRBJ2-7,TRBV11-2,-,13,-,TGTGCCAGCAGCTTGAGCCAGTCCTACGAGCAGTACTTC,CASSLSQSYEQYF
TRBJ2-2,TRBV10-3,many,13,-,TGTGCCATCAAGAGTGAGCGCACCGGGGAGCTGTTTTTT,CAIKSERTGELFF
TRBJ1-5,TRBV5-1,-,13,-,TGCGCCAGCAGGGTGAATAGCAATCAGCCCCAGCATTTT,CASRVNSNQPQHF
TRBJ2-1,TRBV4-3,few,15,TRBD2,TGCGCCAGCAGCCGCGGACTAGCGGAGCCCAATGAGCAGTTCTTC,CASSRGLAEPNEQFF
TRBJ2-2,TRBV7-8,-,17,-,TGCGCCAGCAGCCCTATAGGGGCAGGGATGAGCACCGGGGAGCTGTTTTTT,CASSPIGAGMSTGELFF
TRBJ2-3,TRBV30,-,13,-,TGTGCCTGGAGTGCAAACTCAGGGGATACGCAGTATTTT,CAWSANSGDTQYF
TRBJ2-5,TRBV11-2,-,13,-,TGTGCCAGCAGCCCAGGGGTGCGAGAGACCCAGTACTTC,CASSPGVRETQYF
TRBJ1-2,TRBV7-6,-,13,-,TGTGCCAGCAGCCCCCAGGGAAACTATGGCTACACCTTC,CASSPQGNYGYTF
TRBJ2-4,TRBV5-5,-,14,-,TGTGCCAGCAGCTTGGTGGGGGCCAAAAACATTCAGTACTTC,CASSLVGAKNIQYF
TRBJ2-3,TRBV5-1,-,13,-,TGCGCCAGCAGCCGCCCAGGGTCAGATACGCAGTATTTT,CASSRPGSDTQYF
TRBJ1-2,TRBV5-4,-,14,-,TGTGCCAGCAGCTTATCCGGGAACCCAGGAGGCTACACCTTC,CASSLSGNPGGYTF
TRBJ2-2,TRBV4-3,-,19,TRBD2,TGCGCCAGCAGCCGTTTTGGACTAGCGGGGGCCTCGAACACCGGGGAGCTGTTTTTT,CASSRFGLAGASNTGELFF
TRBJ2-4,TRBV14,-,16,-,TGTGCCAGCAGCCAAGATCCCACTCAGTCCAAAAACATTCAGTACTTC,CASSQDPTQSKNIQYF
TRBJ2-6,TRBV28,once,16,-,TGTGCCAGCAGTTTGGGGGGAGCTTCTGGGGCCAACGTCCTGACTTTC,CASSLGGASGANVLTF
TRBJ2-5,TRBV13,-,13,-,TGTGCCAGCAGCCCTCGGGGCGCGGAGACCCAGTACTTC,CASSPRGAETQYF
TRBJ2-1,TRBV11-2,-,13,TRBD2,TGTGCCAGCAGCTTAGGCGCCGGGACTAGCCCGTTCTTC,CASSLGAGTSPFF
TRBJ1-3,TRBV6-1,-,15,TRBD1,TGTGCCAGCAGCGCCACAGGGGGCTCTGGAAACACCATATATTTT,CASSATGGSGNTIYF
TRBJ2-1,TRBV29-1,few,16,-,TGCAGCGTTGGTCCAGGACTCGCGGAGGTAGAGAATGAGCAGTTCTTC,CSVGPGLAEVENEQFF
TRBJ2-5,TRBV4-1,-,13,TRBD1,TGCGCCAGCAGTAAACAGGGGGTAGAGACCCAGTACTTC,CASSKQGVETQYF
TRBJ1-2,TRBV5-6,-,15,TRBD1,TGTGCCAGCAGCGCCGAGTTGACAGGGGGATATGGCTACACCTTC,CASSAELTGGYGYTF
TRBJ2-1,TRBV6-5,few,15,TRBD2,TGTGCCAGCAGTATCTCCGGGCTAGCGGGAGTTGAGCAGTTCTTC,CASSISGLAGVEQFF
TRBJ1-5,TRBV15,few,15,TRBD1,TGTGCCACCAGCAGAGGACAGGGAGTGTTTCAGCCCCAGCATTTT,CATSRGQGVFQPQHF
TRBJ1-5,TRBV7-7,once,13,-,TGTGCCAGCAGCTTGCTAGGGGATCAGCCCCAGCATTTT,CASSLLGDQPQHF
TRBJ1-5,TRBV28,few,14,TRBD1,TGTGCCAGCAGCCCAGGGGGCATCAATCAGCCCCAGCATTTT,CASSPGGINQPQHF
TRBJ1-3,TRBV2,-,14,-,TGTGCCAGCAGTGGGCAGGGGTCCGGAAACACCATATATTTT,CASSGQGSGNTIYF
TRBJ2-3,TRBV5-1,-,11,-,TGCGCCAGCAGATTAGCGGATACGCAGTATTTT,CASRLADTQYF